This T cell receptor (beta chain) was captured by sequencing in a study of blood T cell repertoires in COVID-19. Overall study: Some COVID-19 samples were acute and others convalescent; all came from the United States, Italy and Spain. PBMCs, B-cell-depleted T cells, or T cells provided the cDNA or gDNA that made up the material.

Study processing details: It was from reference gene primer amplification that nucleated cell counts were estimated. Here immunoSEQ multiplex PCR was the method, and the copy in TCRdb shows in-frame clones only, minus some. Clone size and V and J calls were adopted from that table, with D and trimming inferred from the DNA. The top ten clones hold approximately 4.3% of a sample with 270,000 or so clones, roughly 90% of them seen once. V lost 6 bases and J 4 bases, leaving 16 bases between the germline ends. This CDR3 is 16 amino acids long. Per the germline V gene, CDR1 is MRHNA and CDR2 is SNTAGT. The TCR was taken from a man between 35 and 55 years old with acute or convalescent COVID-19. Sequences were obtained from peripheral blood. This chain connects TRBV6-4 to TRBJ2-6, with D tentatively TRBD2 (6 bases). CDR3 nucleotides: TGTGCCAGCAGGGGGACTGGCCAGAACGGGGCCAACGTCCTGACTTTC. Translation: CASRGTGQNGANVLTF.